This T cell receptor (beta chain) was identified during a study of cytomegalovirus exposure and HLA in healthy donors. Findings of the study overall: Available immune exposure information was restricted to CMV serostatus only. What a later analysis showed was that several of the most significant clusters appeared linked to common viral pathogens.

60 Vbeta and 13 Jbeta primers were used in PCR. The data were produced by immunoSEQ multiplex PCR, yet TCRdb's version contains in-frame clones alone and is incomplete. The table lists approximately 180,000 clones, approximately 72% of them singletons. CDR1 is MNHEY, CDR2 SMNVEV, per germline (reference sequence). Trimming shortened V by 5 bases and J by 0 bases, and 20 bases separated the two germline ends. The CDR3 length is 19 residues. Notes on this clone: Its antigen is unidentified.

The genes are TRBV27 and TRBJ1-6; perhaps TRBD1 as D (5 bases). This receptor was identified in a human donor in good health. The sample taken for sequencing was PBMCs. The CDR3 nucleotides read TGTGCCAGCAGTCTCTTATATGGCAGGGCAGGCTCCTATAATTCACCCCTCCACTTT. Translation: CASSLLYGRAGSYNSPLHF.